Shown below are 21 T cell receptor beta chains from a single sample sequenced in a study of metastatic and nonmetastatic thyroid tumors. Using MiXCR, TCRdb re-called clones from the PCR reads. The table shows about 20,000 clones, with around a sixth occurring only once. All patients were untreated before thyroid surgery. Sequenced: blood. The receptors were sampled from a female donor with papillary thyroid cancer or a benign thyroid nodule (not recorded which). Some clones in this sample may be carry-over from other donors' samples.

This clone appeared a few times. Other DNA sequences of this sample code for an identical CDR3. This chain's CDR3 is CASSRQGNQPQHF. CDR3 sequence (DNA): TGTGCCAGTAGTCGACAGGGCAATCAGCCCCAGCATTTT. This chain uses TRBV19 with TRBJ1-5, with D possibly matching TRBD1 (6 bases). The germline gives CDR1 LNHDA, CDR2 SQIVND (reference sequence). The length of the CDR3 is 13 residues. The V gene lost 5 bases and the J gene lost 2 bases, with 7 bases spanning the gap.

This clone was seen repeatedly, ten times or more. The rearrangement joins TRBV2 to TRBJ1-6, with D unclear. Germline V gives CDR1 SNHLY, CDR2 FYNNEI. The CDR3 is 15 amino acids. Trimming left V 3 bases short and J 4 bases short, with 10 bases between. CDR3 in amino acids: CASSDQPGYNSPLHF. The CDR3, as DNA: TGTGCCAGCAGTGACCAGCCGGGATATAATTCACCCCTCCACTTT.

This clone has more than one count but fewer than ten. The germline gene is not matched at one end of the junction; a read error may be the cause. The V call is TRBV12-3 or TRBV12-4, the J call TRBJ2-7; 9 positions match TRBD1. The CDR3 runs 16 residues. The CDR3 sequence is CAISPPPGTGPYEQYF. CDR3 bases: TGTGCCATCAGTCCTCCACCCGGGACAGGGCCCTACGAGCAGTATTTC.

This clone was recorded at least ten times. The rearrangement links TRBV18 to TRBJ2-7, with TRBD1 identical over 8 bases. The CDR3 consists of 13 residues. CDR1 and CDR2 (germline): KGHSH, LQKENI. Germline trimming cut 5 bases from V and 6 bases from J; bases unmatched to any gene: 6. CDR3 nucleotide sequence: TGTGCCAGCTCAACAGACAGGGGCGGCGAGCAGTACTTC. It specifies CASSTDRGGEQYF.

In this sample, this clone is medium-sized. The chain recombines TRBV19 with TRBJ1-5; D is unresolved. The V end was cut by 11 bases, the J end by 3 bases, with 14 bases between. Per germline, CDR1 LNHDA and CDR2 SQIVND (reference sequence). The CDR3 is 13 amino acids. This CDR3 is CASGSRPNQPQHF. CDR3 nucleotide sequence: TGTGCCTCCGGGTCCCGGCCCAATCAGCCCCAGCATTTT. Full variable domain (remainder filled in from reference TRBV19 and TRBJ1-5): DGGITQSPKYLFRKEGQNVTLSCEQNLNHDAMYWYRQDPGQGLRLIYYSQIVNDFQKGDIAEGYSVSREKKESFPLTVTSAQKNPTAFYLCASGSRPNQPQHFGDGTRLSIL.

This sequence joins TRBV7-9 and TRBJ2-7, with D perhaps TRBD1 (6 bases). Trimming left V 3 bases short and J 5 bases short, with 14 bases between. CDR1 and CDR2 (germline): SEHNR, FQNEAQ (reference sequence). This CDR3 region has 14 residues. CDR3 in DNA: TGTGCCAGCAGCTTCCCACGGACAGACCACGAGCAGTACTTC. This gives the protein CASSFPRTDHEQYF.

This clone was recorded at least ten times. Other DNA sequences in the sample encode the same CDR3. The rearrangement joins TRBV25-1 to TRBJ1-4; a weak D match, TRBD1 (5 bases). V was shortened by 3 bases and J by 5 bases, with 13 bases between the two germline ends. The CDR3 consists of 15 residues. Per the germline V gene, CDR1 is MGHDK and CDR2 is SYGVNS. The CDR3 DNA reads TGTGCCAGCAGTGATAGTCGTCGGGGCAATGAAAAACTGTTTTTT. Translated: CASSDSRRGNEKLFF.

This clone was counted ten times or more. V gene TRBV20-1 combines with J gene TRBJ1-5; D is ambiguous. The length of the CDR3 is 14 residues. Germline CDR1 is DFQATT and CDR2 is SNEGSKA (reference sequence). V lost 2 bases to trimming and J lost 0 bases, with 8 bases between them. CDR3 DNA sequence: TGCAGTGCTAGATCCGGCCATAGCAATCAGCCCCAGCATTTT. Translating it yields CSARSGHSNQPQHF.

This clone appeared many times. J is TRBJ2-3 and V is TRBV7-3; no reliable D call. Trimming removed 2 bases at V and 5 bases at J, with 5 bases between. The V gene's germline CDR1 is SGHTA and CDR2 FQGTGA. This CDR3 has 12 residues. The CDR3 sequence is CASSLGEDTQYF. The CDR3 nucleotides are TGTGCCAGCAGCTTAGGAGAAGATACGCAGTATTTT.

The table lists this clone with many counts. The chain uses TRBV2 and TRBJ1-1; TRBD1 aligns across 9 bases. The CDR3 is made up of 14 amino acids. The germline V gene has CDR1 SNHLY and CDR2 FYNNEI. V lost 1 base and J lost 4; bases outside the gene matches: 1. The CDR3: CASSEEQGATEAFF. The CDR3 nucleotides read TGTGCCAGCAGTGAAGAACAGGGGGCCACTGAAGCTTTCTTT.

This clone was seen repeatedly, ten times or more. The chain has TRBV4-2 and TRBJ2-6; D not certain. The length of the CDR3 is 17 residues. V lost 4 bases and J lost 0, with 13 bases in between. Germline loops: CDR1 LGHNA, CDR2 YNFKEQ. The CDR3 DNA is TGTGCCAGCAGCCCCTGGGCGGAAAACTCTGGGGCCAACGTCCTGACTTTC. This encodes CASSPWAENSGANVLTF.

The table lists this clone with many counts. The chain joins TRBV20-1 to TRBJ2-3, with a weak D call TRBD2 (6 bases). CDR1 and CDR2 from the germline V gene are DFQATT and SNEGSKA (reference sequence). The CDR3 has 15 residues. V was clipped by 0 bases and J by 6 bases, with 16 bases between them. CDR3 DNA: TGCAGTGCTAGAGATCGGTACGCCCGGGGGGATACGCAGTATTTT. Translated, it gives CSARDRYARGDTQYF.

At least ten counts were recorded for this clone. V usage is TRBV5-1 and J usage is TRBJ2-7; 7 bases align to TRBD1. The CDR3 has 13 amino acids. The trim removed 0 bases at V and 6 bases at J, leaving 3 bases unmatched. The germline CDR1 and CDR2 sequences are SGHRS and YFSETQ. CDR3 amino acids: CASSLAGGVEQYF. The CDR3 DNA is TGCGCCAGCAGCTTGGCAGGGGGTGTCGAGCAGTACTTC. The whole variable domain, filled in from reference TRBV5-1 and TRBJ2-7, reads KAGVTQTPRYLIKTRGQQVTLSCSPISGHRSVSWYQQTPGQGLQFLFEYFSETQRNKGNFPGRFSGRQFSNSRSEMNVSTLELGDSALYLCASSLAGGVEQYFGPGTRLTVT.

CDR3 loop: CASSLSHTNSGNTIYF. CDR3 DNA sequence: TGCGCCAGCAGCCTAAGCCATACAAACTCTGGAAACACCATATATTTT. The rearrangement joins TRBV5-1 to TRBJ1-3; D unclear. V lost 4 bases and J 0 bases, leaving 14 bases between the germline ends. This CDR3 has 16 residues. Looked up from germline, CDR1 is SGHRS and CDR2 is YFSETQ. Complete variable domain (other parts from reference TRBV5-1 and TRBJ1-3): KAGVTQTPRYLIKTRGQQVTLSCSPISGHRSVSWYQQTPGQGLQFLFEYFSETQRNKGNFPGRFSGRQFSNSRSEMNVSTLELGDSALYLCASSLSHTNSGNTIYFGEGSWLTVV.

V is TRBV27 and J is TRBJ2-3; TRBD1 or TRBD2 may be the D gene (6 bases each). Germline V gene data show CDR1 as MNHEY and CDR2 as SMNVEV (reference sequence). This CDR3 contains 13 residues. Trimming took 5 bases from V and 10 from J, leaving 16 bases between them. CDR3 region: CASSRNTGAPQYF. The CDR3 nucleotides are TGTGCCAGCAGTCGAAACACGGGGGCTCCGCAGTATTTT.

This clone showed up many times. The chain has TRBV19 and TRBJ1-1, with D perhaps TRBD1 (6 bases). Germline V gene sequence: CDR1 LNHDA, CDR2 SQIVND (reference sequence). The germline V and J ends were trimmed by 4 bases and 1 base, with 13 bases remaining between them. CDR3 length equals 15 residues. This CDR3 reads CASSTGDRQNTEAFF. In DNA form, the CDR3 reads TGTGCCAGTAGTACGGGCGACAGGCAGAACACTGAAGCTTTCTTT.

This clone was observed at least ten times. The V call is TRBV5-4, the J call TRBJ1-1, with D maybe TRBD1 (5 bases). Germline CDR1 and CDR2: SGHNT and YYREEE (reference sequence). Trimming shortened V by 6 bases and J by 4 bases, and 10 bases separated the two germline ends. The CDR3 covers 12 residues. This CDR3 reads CASKQGGTEAFF. In DNA, the CDR3 is TGTGCCAGCAAGCAGGGCGGCACTGAAGCTTTCTTT.

This clone was seen at least ten times. The chain is built from TRBV2 and TRBJ2-3; D is perhaps TRBD2 (6 bases). The CDR3 runs 14 residues. V was shortened by 11 bases and J by 6 bases, with 21 bases between the two germline ends. The germline V gene encodes CDR1 SNHLY and CDR2 FYNNEI. The CDR3 coding sequence is TGTGCCGGGAACCGGGAGTATCCGGGGGATACGCAGTATTTT. Amino acid sequence: CAGNREYPGDTQYF.

The V and J genes are TRBV11-2 and TRBJ2-3; D is uncertain. Germline lookup yields CDR1 SGHAT and CDR2 FQNNGV. The CDR3 is 15 residues long. The V and J ends lost 5 bases and 0 bases respectively, with 12 bases between them. DNA for the CDR3: TGTGCCAGCAGCCCGAGACTGGCTAGCACAGATACGCAGTATTTT. Its translation is CASSPRLASTDTQYF.

Concerning this clone itself: A single base separates this from a much larger clone, so it may be a read error. Other DNA sequences in this sample translate to the same CDR3. The chain couples TRBV3-1 to TRBJ2-3, with D possibly matching TRBD1 (5 bases). This CDR3 has 14 amino acids. V lost 6 bases and J lost 5, with 15 bases in between. CDR1 and CDR2 from the germline V gene are LGHDT and YNNKEL (reference sequence). In DNA, the CDR3 is TGTGCCAGCAGTCAGGCAGGGTTCGGAGATACGCAGTATTTT. Translated: CASSQAGFGDTQYF.

In this sample, this clone turned up many times. The same CDR3 is also encoded by other DNA sequences in this sample. This sequence joins TRBV4-2 and TRBJ2-5; tentatively, D is TRBD2 (6 bases). Trimming cost V 4 bases and J 5 bases, with 17 bases left between them. The CDR3 length is 15 residues. Germline loops: CDR1 LGHNA, CDR2 YNFKEQ. CDR3 DNA sequence: TGTGCCAGCAGCCGGGGCGACGGGAGCGGCGAGACCCAGTACTTC. This translates into CASSRGDGSGETQYF.